The T cell receptor (beta chain) described here comes from a study of control samples from healthy donors and cancer patients. The length of the CDR3 is 17 residues. CDR1 and CDR2 (germline): MGHDK, SYGVNS. The J segment lost 4 bases and the V segment lost 3 bases, leaving 12 bases of the junction unmatched. Sequenced by immunoSEQ multiplex PCR; TCRdb stores in-frame clones only, minus some. This sample carries about 100,000 clones, almost 90% of them seen once, and the ten largest clones take roughly 13%. The sequencing sample was made of blood. V and J are TRBV25-1 and TRBJ1-2, with 9 positions matching TRBD1. The clonotype was recovered from a man in his thirties or forties in good health. CDR3 nucleotide sequence: TGTGCCAGCAGTGATACAACAGGGGGCCCACCCCTCTATGGCTACACCTTC. Amino acids: CASSDTTGGPPLYGYTF.